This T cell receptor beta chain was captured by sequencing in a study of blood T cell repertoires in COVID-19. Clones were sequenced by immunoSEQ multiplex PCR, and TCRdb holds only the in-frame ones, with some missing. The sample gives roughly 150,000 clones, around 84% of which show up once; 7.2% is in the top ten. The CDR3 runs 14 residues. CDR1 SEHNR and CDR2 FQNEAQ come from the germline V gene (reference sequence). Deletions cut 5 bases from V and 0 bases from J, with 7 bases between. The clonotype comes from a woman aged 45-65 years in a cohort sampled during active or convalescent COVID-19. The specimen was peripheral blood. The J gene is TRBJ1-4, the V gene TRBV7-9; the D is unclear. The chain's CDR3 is CASSPLATNEKLFF. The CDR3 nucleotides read TGTGCCAGCAGCCCGTTAGCAACTAATGAAAAACTGTTTTTT.